The 30 T cell receptor beta chains in this list originate from one sample, sequenced in a study of T cell clones after liver transplantation. Only in-frame clones appear in the TCRdb table, and some are missing; sequencing was by immunoSEQ multiplex PCR. The repertoire includes tens of thousands of clones, roughly 90% of them detected once, and 2% to 3% sits in the top ten. The specimen comprised CD4+ T cells from blood, sampled before liver transplant. The origin of the receptors is a human donor who received a liver transplant.

The chain combines TRBV7-2 with TRBJ2-6; TRBD2 matches at 10 bases. This CDR3 has 18 residues. The V segment lost 1 base and the J segment 1 base; nucleotides outside the gene matches: 4. CDR1 and CDR2 from the germline V gene are SGHTA and FQGNSA. The chain's CDR3 is CASSLVSGRGSGANVLTF. In nucleotides, the CDR3 is TGTGCCAGCAGCTTAGTCAGCGGGAGGGGTTCTGGGGCCAACGTCCTGACTTTC.

The chain has TRBV19 and TRBJ1-5; D not resolved. CDR1 is LNHDA, CDR2 SQIVND, per germline (reference sequence). The V end was cut by 7 bases, the J end by 0 bases, with 13 bases between. This CDR3 is built from 15 residues. The CDR3 DNA follows: TGTGCCAGTAAGTTTGGACGAAATAGCAATCAGCCCCAGCATTTT. Encoded protein: CASKFGRNSNQPQHF.

The chain carries TRBV28 and TRBJ2-7, with 12 nucleotides matching TRBD2. The CDR3 length is 16 residues. Germline V gene data show CDR1 as MDHEN and CDR2 as SYDVKM. V dropped 5 bases and J dropped 4; count of bases not matched to a gene: 9. DNA of the CDR3: TGTGCCAGCAGTCGACCCCCGACTAGCGGGAGTTACGAGCAGTACTTC. Amino acids: CASSRPPTSGSYEQYF.

The chain combines TRBV27 with TRBJ2-7; TRBD2 aligns across 10 bases. Germline CDR1 reads MNHEY; CDR2 reads SMNVEV (reference sequence). The CDR3 is 14 amino acids. V was clipped by 6 bases and J by 7 bases; unmatched bases: 9. Here the CDR3 DNA reads TGTGCCAGCAGGGAGCGGGAGGGCCTTAGGGAGCAGTACTTC. It translates to CASREREGLREQYF.

In this sample, this clone turned up a few times. This chain connects TRBV7-2 to TRBJ1-5, with 7 bases identical to TRBD1. Trimming cost V 2 bases and J 1 base; bases outside gene matches: 2. Germline lookup yields CDR1 SGHTA and CDR2 FQGNSA. CDR3 length equals 15 residues. CDR3 nucleotide sequence: TGTGCCAGCAGCTTACAGGGGGGCAGCAATCAGCCCCAGCATTTT. Translation gives CASSLQGGSNQPQHF.

This clone showed up just once. The chain joins TRBV10-2 to TRBJ1-2; the D is unclear. Trimming left V 9 bases short and J 3 bases short, with 11 bases between. Per the germline V gene, CDR1 is WSHSY and CDR2 is SAAADI. The CDR3 is made up of 12 amino acids. In DNA, the CDR3 is TGCGCCAGTTGGCAGCTCGACTATGGCTACACCTTC. It specifies CASWQLDYGYTF.

V gene TRBV4-2 combines with J gene TRBJ2-5; 8 bases are a match to TRBD2. The V segment lost 5 bases and the J segment 5 bases; nucleotides outside the gene matches: 10. The CDR3 totals 15 residues. The germline CDR1 and CDR2 sequences are LGHNA and YNFKEQ. The CDR3 loop is CASSLVLAGTETQYF. The DNA of the CDR3 is TGTGCCAGCAGCTTGGTGCTAGCGGGCACGGAGACCCAGTACTTC.

This chain links TRBV4-1 with TRBJ2-1; the D gene is possibly TRBD1 (5 bases). The CDR3 covers 16 residues. The germline V and J ends were trimmed by 0 bases and 3 bases, with 12 bases remaining between them. Germline V gene sequence: CDR1 MGHRA, CDR2 YSYEKL. The CDR3 loop reads CASSQDERQGYNEQFF. The CDR3 DNA is TGCGCCAGCAGCCAAGATGAGAGGCAGGGCTACAATGAGCAGTTCTTC.

The chain employs TRBV6-5 and TRBJ2-3, with D perhaps being TRBD1 or TRBD2 (5 bases each). The V gene's germline CDR1 is MNHEY and CDR2 SVGAGI. This CDR3 is 14 amino acids long. The V end lost 6 bases, the J end lost 6 bases, and 16 bases lay between the germline ends. This CDR3 reads CASRIPGPEDTQYF. DNA of the CDR3: TGTGCCAGCAGAATACCGGGGCCGGAGGATACGCAGTATTTT.

J is TRBJ1-5 and V is TRBV10-2; 7 nucleotides align to TRBD1. The CDR3 is 15 residues long. Germline CDR1 reads WSHSY; CDR2 reads SAAADI. With V trimmed by 5 bases and J by 4 bases, 8 bases remained unmatched. CDR3 sequence: CASSPHRGVNQPQHF. The CDR3 DNA sequence: TGCGCCAGCAGTCCGCACAGGGGCGTAAATCAGCCCCAGCATTTT.

The CDR3, as DNA: TGTGCCAGCAGCTTCAGCGGGAGCACAGATACGCAGTATTTT. As protein: CASSFSGSTDTQYF. The chain couples TRBV7-3 to TRBJ2-3; TRBD2 is a possible D gene (6 bases). There are 14 residues in the CDR3. V was shortened by 3 bases and J by 0 bases, with 7 bases between the two germline ends. Germline V CDR1 and CDR2: SGHTA, FQGTGA.

This chain uses TRBV19 with TRBJ2-2; D gene unclear. Germline V gene lookup returns CDR1 LNHDA and CDR2 SQIVND (reference sequence). This CDR3 has 15 amino acids. V was clipped by 3 bases and J by 0 bases, with 8 bases between them. CDR3: CASSISGANTGELFF. CDR3 coding DNA: TGTGCCAGTAGTATTTCAGGTGCGAACACCGGGGAGCTGTTTTTT. The variable domain in full, completed from reference TRBV19 and TRBJ2-2, reads DGGITQSPKYLFRKEGQNVTLSCEQNLNHDAMYWYRQDPGQGLRLIYYSQIVNDFQKGDIAEGYSVSREKKESFPLTVTSAQKNPTAFYLCASSISGANTGELFFGEGSRLTVL.

The CDR3 sequence is CAWSRQGANYGYTF. As DNA, the CDR3 is TGTGCCTGGAGTCGACAGGGAGCTAACTATGGCTACACCTTC. V gene TRBV30 combines with J gene TRBJ1-2, with TRBD1 matching over 7 bases. CDR1 and CDR2 from the germline V gene are GTSNPN and SVGIG (reference sequence). The length of the CDR3 is 14 residues. The V gene end was trimmed by 2 bases and the J gene end by 0 bases; junction bases not matched to a gene: 3.

This chain connects TRBV29-1 to TRBJ1-2, with TRBD1 as a possible D gene (5 bases). This CDR3 spans 12 amino acids. Germline CDR1 is SQVTM and CDR2 is ANQGSEA. V was trimmed by 7 bases and J by 8 bases, leaving 17 bases between them. CDR3 bases: TGCAGCGGTAGGGGATCCCGGGGGGGCTACACCTTC. This encodes CSGRGSRGGYTF.

The chain couples TRBV6-6 to TRBJ2-3, with D perhaps matching TRBD2 (7 bases). V lost 11 bases, J lost 0 bases, and 12 bases lay in between. There are 13 residues in the CDR3. Germline assignment: CDR1 MNHNY and CDR2 SVGAGI (reference sequence). CDR3: CASGGASTDTQYF. CDR3 sequence (DNA): TGTGCCTCTGGGGGGGCGAGCACAGATACGCAGTATTTT.

CDR3: CASSLPGQVHEQYF. CDR3 nucleotide sequence: TGTGCCAGCAGCTTGCCGGGACAGGTACACGAGCAGTACTTC. J is TRBJ2-7 and V is TRBV5-6; 8 positions match TRBD1. V lost 1 base, J lost 5 bases, and 5 bases stayed unmatched. The CDR3 covers 14 residues. Germline V gene sequence: CDR1 SGHDT, CDR2 YYEEEE.

The rearrangement links TRBV2 to TRBJ2-3, with TRBD1 matching 7 bases. V trimming: 8 bases; J trimming: 0 bases; junction bases outside the gene matches: 17. Germline V lookup: CDR1 SNHLY, CDR2 FYNNEI. The CDR3 is made up of 18 amino acids. CDR3 sequence (DNA): TGTGCCAGCGCCTCTATCTCACCGGGACAGTATAGCACAGATACGCAGTATTTT. Translating gives CASASISPGQYSTDTQYF. Full variable domain (remainder filled in from reference TRBV2 and TRBJ2-3): EPEVTQTPSHQVTQMGQEVILRCVPISNHLYFYWYRQILGQKVEFLVSFYNNEISEKSEIFDDQFSVERPDGSNFTLKIRSTKLEDSAMYFCASASISPGQYSTDTQYFGPGTRLTVL.

The chain is built from TRBV5-1 and TRBJ1-3; D gene unclear. CDR1 and CDR2 from the germline V gene are SGHRS and YFSETQ. This CDR3 region has 14 residues. Trimming took 0 bases from V and 0 from J, leaving 4 bases between them. The CDR3 spells CASSLALSGNTIYF. The CDR3 DNA is TGCGCCAGCAGCTTGGCCCTCTCTGGAAACACCATATATTTT.

The V gene is TRBV18, the J gene TRBJ1-1, with 7 bases fitting TRBD1. The CDR3 covers 12 residues. Per the germline V gene, CDR1 is KGHSH and CDR2 is LQKENI. V shed 3 bases, J shed 7 bases, and the junction held 2 bases outside the gene matches. The DNA of the CDR3 is TGTGCCAGCTCACCTGGGACAGATGAAGCTTTCTTT. Translating gives CASSPGTDEAFF.

The chain has TRBV5-1 and TRBJ1-5; 10 bases are shared with TRBD1. Germline V lookup: CDR1 SGHRS, CDR2 YFSETQ. This CDR3 contains 15 residues. V was pared by 4 bases and J by 7 bases, with 8 bases of the junction left unmatched. CDR3 sequence: CASSPGQGGRQPQHF. The CDR3 DNA is TGCGCCAGCAGCCCTGGACAGGGGGGTAGGCAGCCCCAGCATTTT. Supplemented by reference TRBV5-1 and TRBJ1-5, the full variable domain reads KAGVTQTPRYLIKTRGQQVTLSCSPISGHRSVSWYQQTPGQGLQFLFEYFSETQRNKGNFPGRFSGRQFSNSRSEMNVSTLELGDSALYLCASSPGQGGRQPQHFGDGTRLSIL.

The chain links TRBV7-6 to TRBJ2-5, with 7 positions matching TRBD2. The better agreement between TRBJ2-7 and the DNA end casts doubt on the J call. CDR3 size: 13 residues. Germline-derived CDR1 and CDR2 are SGHVS and FNYEAQ. CDR3 DNA sequence: TGTGCCAGCAGCTTGGGTAGCGGGCGCGAGCAGTACTTC. Protein product: CASSLGSGREQYF.

J is TRBJ2-1 and V is TRBV27; D may be TRBD2 (6 bases). In germline, CDR1 is MNHEY, CDR2 SMNVEV (reference sequence). The CDR3 length is 14 residues. The V and J ends lost 2 bases and 8 bases respectively, with 13 bases between them. The DNA of the CDR3 is TGTGCCAGCAGTTTAGTGGTGGGGGGTTATGAGCAGTTCTTC. This codes for CASSLVVGGYEQFF.

The rearrangement joins TRBV29-1 to TRBJ2-1, with 9 nucleotides matching TRBD2. Germline V gene data show CDR1 as SQVTM and CDR2 as ANQGSEA. V was clipped by 6 bases and J by 3 bases; unmatched bases: 21. This CDR3 has 19 amino acids. In DNA form, the CDR3 reads TGCAGCGTACCCGATAGCGGGAGCTCTTTGATTGTTGACTACAATGAGCAGTTCTTC. Translated: CSVPDSGSSLIVDYNEQFF.

This sequence joins TRBV2 and TRBJ1-1, with D possibly matching TRBD1 (5 bases). Trimming cost V 3 bases and J 4 bases, with 9 bases left between them. There are 13 residues in the CDR3. The germline gives CDR1 SNHLY, CDR2 FYNNEI. The DNA for the CDR3 is TGTGCCAGCAGTGACCAGCAGGGCACTGAAGCTTTCTTT. Translating it yields CASSDQQGTEAFF.

The CDR3 nucleotides are TGTGCCAGCAGCGTCAATCGAGCTAGGGCTTTCTTT. This sequence encodes CASSVNRARAFF. The chain links TRBV13 to TRBJ1-1; D ambiguous. The CDR3 spans 12 residues. V gave up 5 bases and J gave up 11 bases, with 15 bases separating them. Germline V gives CDR1 PRHDT, CDR2 FYEKMQ (reference sequence).

The CDR3 reads CASSPGQILRIYEQYF. The CDR3 DNA reads as TGTGCCAGCAGCCCCGGACAGATATTAAGGATCTACGAGCAGTACTTC. This sequence joins TRBV14 and TRBJ2-7; D is possibly TRBD1 (6 bases). The CDR3 sequence is 16 residues long. The V gene's germline CDR1 is SGHDN and CDR2 FVKESK. Trimming stripped 4 bases from V and 3 bases from J, with 19 bases between.

This chain joins TRBV20-1 and TRBJ2-7, with unresolved D. The CDR3 runs to 11 residues. Germline assignment: CDR1 DFQATT and CDR2 SNEGSKA (reference sequence). V was clipped by 1 base and J by 4 bases, with 5 bases between them. The CDR3 reads CSARVLYEQYF. Here the CDR3 DNA reads TGCAGTGCTAGAGTCCTTTACGAGCAGTACTTC.

The V call is TRBV15, the J call TRBJ2-7; 8 nucleotides match TRBD1. V was pared by 4 bases and J by 1 base, with 3 bases of the junction left unmatched. Germline CDR1 and CDR2: LNHNV and YYDKDF (reference sequence). The CDR3 totals 14 residues. In nucleotides, the CDR3 is TGTGCCACCAGCACACAGGGGGGATCCTACGAGCAGTACTTC. As protein: CATSTQGGSYEQYF.

For the CDR3, the DNA is TGTGCCAGCGAAGAACAGGGAACCGGGGAGCTGTTTTTT. Amino acids: CASEEQGTGELFF. The chain employs TRBV2 and TRBJ2-2, with D perhaps matching TRBD1 (6 bases). In germline, CDR1 is SNHLY, CDR2 FYNNEI. V was clipped by 8 bases and J by 5 bases, with 12 bases between them. The CDR3 sequence is 13 residues long.

This sequence joins TRBV20-1 and TRBJ2-3; D not resolved. This CDR3 comprises 11 residues. V shed 5 bases and J shed 2 bases, with 5 bases lying between them. Germline assignment: CDR1 DFQATT and CDR2 SNEGSKA (reference sequence). CDR3 nucleotide sequence: TGCAGTGCTGAGACCACAGATACGCAGTATTTT. It specifies CSAETTDTQYF.